The present T cell receptor beta chain was sequenced within a study of shared clonotypes between healthy human individuals. CDR3 length: 12 residues. Trimming left V 3 bases short and J 7 bases short, with 8 bases between. Germline-derived CDR1 and CDR2 are SEHNR and FQNEAQ (reference sequence). Naive CD4+ cells were CD45RA-selected; the remaining cells were memory. Deep was the level used in running the assay. Clones were sequenced by immunoSEQ multiplex PCR, and TCRdb holds only the in-frame ones, with some missing. The sample has approximately 1.5 million clones; approximately 98.5% are singletons. General study findings and limits: Larger richness was generally estimated for naive than memory subsets.

Comments on this clone: Its antigen is undetermined.

The sequence came from a man under 40 in good health. The chain uses TRBV7-9 and TRBJ2-3; D remains ambiguous. Sequenced sample: naive CD4+ T cells sorted from blood. The subset: CD45RA+ positively selected. CDR3 sequence: CASSFFLNTQYF. For the CDR3, the DNA is TGTGCCAGCAGCTTCTTCCTAAATACGCAGTATTTT.